This TCR beta chain comes out of a study of shared clonotypes between healthy human individuals. The study, taken as a whole, reports: Non-shared clonotypes displayed generation probabilities falling below those of clonotypes present in all four donors. Rarefaction curves obtained for sorted subsets showed sequencing incomplete despite large depth.

Naive CD8 cells, CD45RO-negative and positively selected for CCR7, excluded terminally differentiated effector memory CD45RA+ cells. Recent acute infections and vaccinations were absent in the healthy HIV-negative adult donors. In the source study's methods: Junction-only sequences without quality scores were provided by ImmunoSEQ, so filtering was different. Clones were read by immunoSEQ multiplex PCR, and TCRdb kept only the in-frame ones, dropping some. D and trimming were read from the DNA, whereas the V and J calls and clone size are those reported in that table. This sample has about 2.1 million clones; approximately 92% occur once, and the top ten carry less than 2%. Trimming shortened V by 5 bases and J by 3 bases, and 11 bases separated the two germline ends. Germline assignment: CDR1 LNHNV and CDR2 YYDKDF (reference sequence). The CDR3 runs to 13 residues. Notes on this clone: Its antigen is not known.

The chain has TRBV15 and TRBJ2-7; TRBD1 is a possible D gene (6 bases). This receptor was taken from a man younger than 35 in good health. Some clones in this sample may be carry-over from other donors' samples. Sequencing was carried out using naive CD8+ T cells from PBMCs. DNA of the CDR3: TGTGCCACCAGCCCGGGACATTACTACGAGCAGTACTTC. It yields the protein CATSPGHYYEQYF.